This T cell receptor beta chain originates from a study of T cells in Graves' hyperthyroidism and ophthalmopathy. Whole-study findings and limits: Ophthalmopathy was distinguished from stable hyperthyroidism by 13 V-J signatures.

A few counts support this clonotype. What it binds is unknown. Trimming removed 1 base from V and 0 bases from J, with 6 bases in between. The CDR3 totals 14 residues. In germline, CDR1 is SNHLY, CDR2 FYNNEI. These patients, aged 18 to 65, had recently diagnosed hyperthyroidism lasting under 2 months. It was uncontrolled infection, other autoimmune disease, pregnancy or lactation that excluded patients. TCR beta CDR3 regions were amplified from RNA transcripts. First-round RT-PCR of the TCR CDR3 relied on the HTBI primer set. TCRdb recomputed calls from the multiplex PCR reads with MiXCR, one row per CDR3 protein. The sample holds around 340,000 distinct CDR3 sequences, roughly 15% seen once.

The chain uses TRBV2 and TRBJ1-2; D ambiguous. This sequence was found in a woman between 25 and 40 years old with Graves' hyperthyroidism that later progressed to Graves' ophthalmopathy. Input material: blood. CDR3: CASSEDGANYGYTF. CDR3 DNA sequence: TGTGCCAGCAGTGAAGACGGAGCTAACTATGGCTACACCTTC. Drawing the rest from reference TRBV2 and TRBJ1-2, the complete variable domain is EPEVTQTPSHQVTQMGQEVILRCVPISNHLYFYWYRQILGQKVEFLVSFYNNEISEKSEIFDDQFSVERPDGSNFTLKIRSTKLEDSAMYFCASSEDGANYGYTFGSGTRLTVV.